The source of this T cell receptor beta chain is a study of T cell responses to AZD1222 COVID-19 vaccine. Study-wide results and caveats: Variant regions that are unmutated are reportedly the target of nearly half of spike-specific TCRs. The study identified only five to seven AZD1222 recipients as seropositive at baseline.

With respect to this clone: Antigen specificity is unknown.

Germline V CDR1 and CDR2: SNHLY, FYNNEI. The CDR3 runs 16 residues. Trimming took 2 bases from V and 0 from J, leaving 11 bases between them. The method was immunoSEQ multiplex PCR; TCRdb's version includes in-frame clones alone and lacks a portion of them. Of roughly 120,000 clones in the sample, around nine tenths were seen once. The receptor's source is an adult in good health. The rearrangement links TRBV2 to TRBJ1-5; D remains ambiguous. The sample here was peripheral blood, taken on day 0 of AZD1222 vaccination. The CDR3 DNA sequence: TGTGCCAGCAGTGAATGGTCGGCAGATAGCAATCAGCCCCAGCATTTT. Amino acid sequence: CASSEWSADSNQPQHF. Based on the CDR3 plus reference TRBV2 and TRBJ1-5, the full variable domain is EPEVTQTPSHQVTQMGQEVILRCVPISNHLYFYWYRQILGQKVEFLVSFYNNEISEKSEIFDDQFSVERPDGSNFTLKIRSTKLEDSAMYFCASSEWSADSNQPQHFGDGTRLSIL.